The T cell receptor (beta chain) described here comes from a study of shared clonotypes between healthy human individuals. Study conclusions and caveats: Only blood samples were collected, and tissue repertoires likely differ.

The CDR3 runs to 16 residues. Trimming removed 1 base from V and 0 bases from J; junction bases left unmatched: 5. Looked up from germline, CDR1 is WNHNN and CDR2 is SYGVQD (reference sequence). Using immunoSEQ multiplex PCR, the repertoire was profiled, and TCRdb retains in-frame clones only, with some absent. The sample has hundreds of thousands of clones; almost 97% are singletons. Every one of the donors was a Caucasian adult that lived in Nashville, Tennessee. About this clone itself: The antigen is not known.

This TCR was recovered from a woman younger than 45 in good health. The sample was naive CD4+ T cells sorted from blood. Documented subset: CD45RA+ positively selected. The genes are TRBV10-1 and TRBJ2-7; TRBD2 aligns across 8 bases. CDR3 amino acids: CASSEYQREPSYEQYF. DNA for the CDR3: TGCGCCAGCAGTGAGTATCAGCGGGAGCCCTCCTACGAGCAGTACTTC.